The present entry profiles one T cell receptor beta chain with its context. This sample was included in a study of control samples from healthy donors and cancer patients. Sequencing was performed with immunoSEQ multiplex PCR; in TCRdb, only in-frame clones are kept and a portion is missing. Found here are 70,000 to 80,000 clones, roughly 87% of them singletons; the top ten hold around 3.8%. The CDR3 has 14 amino acids. V shed 2 bases and J shed 2 bases, with 9 bases lying between them. Germline V gene data show CDR1 as LNHDA and CDR2 as SQIVND (reference sequence). This clonotype originated in a woman aged 45-65 years in good health. The chain is built from TRBV19 and TRBJ1-2; D unresolved. Sample: blood. The CDR3 DNA sequence: TGTGCCAGTAGTATATTGCGGACGAACTATGGCTACACCTTC. Translated, it gives CASSILRTNYGYTF.